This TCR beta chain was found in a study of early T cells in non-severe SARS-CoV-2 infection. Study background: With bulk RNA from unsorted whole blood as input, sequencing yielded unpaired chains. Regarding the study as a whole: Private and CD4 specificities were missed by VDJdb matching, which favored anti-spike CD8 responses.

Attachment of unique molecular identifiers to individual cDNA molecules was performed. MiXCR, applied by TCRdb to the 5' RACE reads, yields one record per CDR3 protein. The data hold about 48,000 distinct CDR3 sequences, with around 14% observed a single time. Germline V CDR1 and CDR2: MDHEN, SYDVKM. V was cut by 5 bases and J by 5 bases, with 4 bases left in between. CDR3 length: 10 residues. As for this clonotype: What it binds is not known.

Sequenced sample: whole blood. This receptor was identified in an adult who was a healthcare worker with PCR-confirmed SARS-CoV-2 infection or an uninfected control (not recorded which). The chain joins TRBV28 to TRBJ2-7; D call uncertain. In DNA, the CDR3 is TGTGCCAGCAGTCTAAACGAGCAGTACTTC. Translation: CASSLNEQYF.